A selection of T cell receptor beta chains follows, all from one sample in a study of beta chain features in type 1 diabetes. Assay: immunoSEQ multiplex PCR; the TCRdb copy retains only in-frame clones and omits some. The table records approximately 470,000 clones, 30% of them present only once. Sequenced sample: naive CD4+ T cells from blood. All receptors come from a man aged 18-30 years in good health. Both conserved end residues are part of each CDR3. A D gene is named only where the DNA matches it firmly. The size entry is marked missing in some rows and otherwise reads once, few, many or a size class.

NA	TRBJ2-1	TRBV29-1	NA	CSVEEWSSSHNEQFF	TGCAGCGTTGAAGAGTGGTCTAGCAGCCACAATGAGCAGTTCTTC
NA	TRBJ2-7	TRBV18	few	CASSPSTDSYEQYF	TGTGCCAGCTCACCGTCGACGGATTCCTACGAGCAGTACTTC
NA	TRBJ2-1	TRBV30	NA	CAWSDRGGSSYNEQFF	TGTGCCTGGAGCGACAGAGGGGGGAGCTCCTACAATGAGCAGTTCTTC
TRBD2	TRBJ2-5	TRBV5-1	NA	CASSRTELAGEETQYF	TGCGCCAGCAGCCGGACGGAACTAGCGGGAGAAGAGACCCAGTACTTC
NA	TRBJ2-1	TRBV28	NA	CASENSGASYNEQFF	TGTGCCAGCGAGAACTCAGGGGCGTCCTACAATGAGCAGTTCTTC
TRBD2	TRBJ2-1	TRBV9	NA	CASSVSSGGSYNEQFF	TGTGCCAGCAGCGTAAGCAGCGGGGGCTCCTACAATGAGCAGTTCTTC
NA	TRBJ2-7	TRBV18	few	CASSPLGTEYEQYF	TGTGCCAGCTCACCACTCGGGACCGAGTACGAGCAGTACTTC
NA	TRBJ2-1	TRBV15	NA	CATSREARSSYNEQFF	TGTGCCACCAGCAGAGAGGCCAGGAGCTCCTACAATGAGCAGTTCTTC
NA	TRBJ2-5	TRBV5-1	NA	CASSLNRDGETQYF	TGCGCCAGCAGCTTGAATCGCGACGGGGAGACCCAGTACTTC
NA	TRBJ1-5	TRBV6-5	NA	CAAGTPRGRNQPQHF	TGTGCCGCGGGCACACCTAGAGGGAGAAATCAGCCCCAGCATTTT
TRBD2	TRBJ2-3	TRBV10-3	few	CAINHGTSGDTDTQYF	TGTGCCATCAACCACGGGACTAGCGGTGACACAGATACGCAGTATTTT
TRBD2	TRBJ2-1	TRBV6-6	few	CASWTSDYNEQFF	TGTGCCTCCTGGACTAGCGACTACAATGAGCAGTTCTTC
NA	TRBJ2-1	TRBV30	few	CAWSPTDFQYNEQFF	TGTGCCTGGAGTCCGACGGACTTTCAATACAATGAGCAGTTCTTC
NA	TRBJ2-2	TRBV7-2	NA	CASSLRQVETGELFF	TGTGCCAGCAGCTTGCGACAGGTCGAGACCGGGGAGCTGTTTTTT
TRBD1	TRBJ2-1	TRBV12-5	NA	CASGLVVGQGPNEQFF	TGTGCTAGTGGTTTGGTGGTTGGACAGGGACCCAATGAGCAGTTCTTC
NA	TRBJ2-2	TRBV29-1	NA	CSVEVVDGGELFF	TGCAGCGTTGAAGTTGTGGATGGCGGGGAGCTGTTTTTT
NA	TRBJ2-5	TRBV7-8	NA	CASSRSRLGTQYF	TGTGCCAGCAGCCGTAGCCGGCTGGGGACCCAGTACTTC
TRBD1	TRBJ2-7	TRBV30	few	CAWSQGDRGRDEQYF	TGTGCCTGGAGTCAAGGGGACAGGGGGCGAGACGAGCAGTACTTC
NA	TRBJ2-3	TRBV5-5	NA	CASSWADTQYF	TGTGCCAGCAGCTGGGCAGATACGCAGTATTTT
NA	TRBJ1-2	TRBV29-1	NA	CTCWGASYGYTF	TGCACCTGCTGGGGCGCGAGCTATGGCTACACCTTC
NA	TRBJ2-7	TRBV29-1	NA	CSVASGTRYEQYF	TGCAGCGTTGCATCCGGGACGCGGTACGAGCAGTACTTC
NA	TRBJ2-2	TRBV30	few	CAWNRARDTGELFF	TGTGCCTGGAACAGGGCCCGGGACACCGGGGAGCTGTTTTTT
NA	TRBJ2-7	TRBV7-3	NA	CASRPGHNSYEQYF	TGTGCCAGCAGACCTGGACACAACTCCTACGAGCAGTACTTC
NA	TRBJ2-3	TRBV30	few	CAWELGGTDTQYF	TGTGCCTGGGAACTAGGGGGCACAGATACGCAGTATTTT
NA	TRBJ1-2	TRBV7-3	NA	CASSLDGTRNYGYTF	TGTGCCAGCAGCTTAGATGGGACAAGAAACTATGGCTACACCTTC
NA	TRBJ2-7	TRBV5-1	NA	CASSLDRSGVEQYF	TGCGCCAGCAGCTTGGACCGGTCAGGGGTAGAGCAGTACTTC
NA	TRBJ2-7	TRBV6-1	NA	CASSYWGPGNEQYF	TGTGCCAGCAGTTATTGGGGGCCGGGCAACGAGCAGTACTTC
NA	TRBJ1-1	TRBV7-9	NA	CASSLSSLRNTEAFF	TGTGCCAGCAGCTTAAGCAGCCTTAGGAACACTGAAGCTTTCTTT
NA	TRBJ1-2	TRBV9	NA	CASSVGTGVNYGYTF	TGTGCCAGCAGCGTAGGGACCGGAGTTAACTATGGCTACACCTTC
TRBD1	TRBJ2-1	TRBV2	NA	CASRSWDRNPEQFF	TGTGCCAGCAGAAGCTGGGACAGAAATCCTGAGCAGTTCTTC
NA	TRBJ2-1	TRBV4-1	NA	CASSQEGAGVYNEQFF	TGCGCCAGCAGCCAAGAGGGAGCAGGGGTGTACAATGAGCAGTTCTTC
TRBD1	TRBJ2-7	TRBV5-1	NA	CASSSRDRTPYEQYF	TGCGCCAGCAGCTCCCGGGACAGGACCCCCTACGAGCAGTACTTC
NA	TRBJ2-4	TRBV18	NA	CASSPLVVGLAKNIQYF	TGTGCCAGCTCACCACTTGTCGTCGGACTCGCCAAAAACATTCAGTACTTC
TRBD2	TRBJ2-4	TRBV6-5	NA	CASSSGGRSNIQYF	TGTGCCAGCAGTTCTGGCGGGAGATCTAACATTCAGTACTTC
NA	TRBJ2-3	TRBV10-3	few	CAISGISTDTQYF	TGTGCCATCAGTGGGATAAGCACAGATACGCAGTATTTT
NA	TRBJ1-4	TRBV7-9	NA	CASTKLGEKLFF	TGTGCCAGCACTAAGCTGGGGGAAAAACTGTTTTTT
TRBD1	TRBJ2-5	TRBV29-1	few	CTVTGGGLETQYF	TGCACCGTGACAGGGGGAGGGTTGGAGACCCAGTACTTC
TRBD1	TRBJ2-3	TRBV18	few	CASSLSTGANTDTQYF	TGTGCCAGCTCACTGTCGACAGGGGCGAACACAGATACGCAGTATTTT
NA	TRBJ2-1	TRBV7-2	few	CASSLAGVSLPDEQFF	TGTGCCAGCAGCTTAGCTGGTGTTAGTTTGCCTGATGAGCAGTTCTTC
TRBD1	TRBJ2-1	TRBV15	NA	CATSRPGQGLGEQFF	TGTGCCACCAGCAGGCCGGGACAGGGGTTGGGTGAGCAGTTCTTC
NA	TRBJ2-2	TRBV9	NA	CASSVRGDPPGELFF	TGTGCCAGCAGCGTTAGGGGGGACCCACCCGGGGAGCTGTTTTTT
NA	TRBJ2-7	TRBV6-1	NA	CASSEEPVHEQYF	TGTGCCAGCAGTGAAGAGCCGGTCCACGAGCAGTACTTC
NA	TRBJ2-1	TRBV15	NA	CATSSRERGYNEQFF	TGTGCCACCAGCAGTCGGGAGAGAGGTTACAATGAGCAGTTCTTC
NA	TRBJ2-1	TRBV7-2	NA	CASRKSSYNEQFF	TGTGCCAGCAGGAAAAGCTCCTACAATGAGCAGTTCTTC
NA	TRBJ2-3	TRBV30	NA	CAWSVSFDTQYF	TGTGCCTGGAGTGTTTCTTTCGATACGCAGTATTTT
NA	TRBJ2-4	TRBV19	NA	CASSIGGGPNRIQYF	TGTGCCAGTAGTATAGGTGGCGGCCCGAACCGAATTCAGTACTTC
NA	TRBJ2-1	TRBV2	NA	CASKPGSSYNEQFF	TGTGCCAGCAAGCCGGGGAGCTCCTACAATGAGCAGTTCTTC
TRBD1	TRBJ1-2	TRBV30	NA	CAGTGRLGYTF	TGTGCCGGGACAGGGCGTCTCGGCTACACCTTC
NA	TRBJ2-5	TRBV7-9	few	CASGTETQYF	TGTGCCAGCGGTACTGAGACCCAGTACTTC
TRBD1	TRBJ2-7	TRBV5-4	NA	CASSFRGLGEQYF	TGTGCCAGCAGCTTCAGGGGGCTGGGCGAGCAGTACTTC
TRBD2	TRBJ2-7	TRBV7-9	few	CASSLGLAGYEQYF	TGTGCCAGCAGCTTGGGACTAGCGGGCTACGAGCAGTACTTC
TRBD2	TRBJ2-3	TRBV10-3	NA	CAIRPRGTGSLASGRAMESDTQYF	TGTGCCATCAGACCCCGGGGGACAGGGAGTCTCGCTAGCGGGAGGGCCATGGAGTCAGATACGCAGTATTTT
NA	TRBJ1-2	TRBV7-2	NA	CASSLAPDNYGYTF	TGTGCCAGCAGCTTAGCGCCAGACAACTATGGCTACACCTTC
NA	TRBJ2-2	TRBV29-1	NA	CSGGNGAGTPGELFF	TGCAGCGGTGGGAATGGTGCGGGAACCCCCGGGGAGCTGTTTTTT
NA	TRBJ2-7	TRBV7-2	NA	CASSFDRSSYEQYF	TGTGCCAGCAGCTTCGACAGGAGCTCCTACGAGCAGTACTTC
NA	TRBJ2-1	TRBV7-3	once	CASSVVLGGSEFF	TGTGCCAGCAGCGTAGTGTTGGGGGGCTCGGAGTTCTTC
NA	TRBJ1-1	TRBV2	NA	CASSEYGSVNTEAFF	TGTGCCAGCAGTGAATACGGCAGCGTGAACACTGAAGCTTTCTTT
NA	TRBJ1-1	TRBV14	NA	CASSHKSRGTEAFF	TGTGCCAGCAGCCATAAGTCTCGAGGCACTGAAGCTTTCTTT
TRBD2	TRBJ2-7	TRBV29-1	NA	CSVRGGSEQYF	TGCAGCGTGCGGGGAGGGAGCGAGCAGTACTTC
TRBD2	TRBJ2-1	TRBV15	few	CATSLVAGGPRSSYNEQFF	TGTGCCACCAGCTTAGTAGCGGGAGGGCCCCGAAGCTCCTACAATGAGCAGTTCTTC